A selection of T cell receptor beta chains follows, all from one sample in a study of shared clonotypes between healthy human individuals. Data came from immunoSEQ multiplex PCR; TCRdb stores just in-frame clones and leaves some out. The sample carries some 2,000,000 clones, approximately 96% recorded once. Material for sequencing was naive CD4+ T cells sorted from blood. Receptor source: a man between 18 and 29 years old in good health. CDR3s include the opening cysteine and the closing phenylalanine or tryptophan. D genes are given only for firm matches. Expanded clones get a size class; other rows say once, few or many, or leave the size out.

clone size: .; V gene: TRBV18; J gene: TRBJ1-5; D gene: .; CDR3 DNA: TGTGCCAGCTCACCACTCGGGCATAGCAATCAGCCCCAGCATTTT; CDR3 protein: CASSPLGHSNQPQHF
clone size: .; V gene: TRBV7-9; J gene: TRBJ2-1; D gene: TRBD2; CDR3 DNA: TGTGCCAGCACCCCGGCGGGAGGAGGGGGGAATGAGCAGTTCTTC; CDR3 protein: CASTPAGGGGNEQFF
clone size: .; V gene: TRBV30; J gene: TRBJ2-5; D gene: .; CDR3 DNA: TGTGCTCTTTCAGAGGGGTACCAAGAGACCCAGTACTTC; CDR3 protein: CALSEGYQETQYF
clone size: .; V gene: TRBV4-1; J gene: TRBJ2-7; D gene: .; CDR3 DNA: TGCGCCAGCAGCCCGTTCTTGACAGAGAGAGGCTACGAGCAGTACTTC; CDR3 protein: CASSPFLTERGYEQYF
clone size: .; V gene: TRBV11-2; J gene: TRBJ1-5; D gene: .; CDR3 DNA: TGTGCCAGCAGTCCAACAAACAATCAGCCCCAGCATTTT; CDR3 protein: CASSPTNNQPQHF
clone size: .; V gene: TRBV2; J gene: TRBJ2-2; D gene: .; CDR3 DNA: TGTGCCAGCAGGTCGTCGGGCGGGGAGCTGTTTTTT; CDR3 protein: CASRSSGGELFF
clone size: .; V gene: TRBV4-1; J gene: TRBJ1-5; D gene: .; CDR3 DNA: TGCGCCAGCAGCCAAGATCTTAGCCAGCCCCAGCATTTT; CDR3 protein: CASSQDLSQPQHF
clone size: .; V gene: TRBV11-3; J gene: TRBJ1-5; D gene: TRBD1; CDR3 DNA: TGTGCCAGCCGGGGACAGAACAATCAGCCCCAGCATTTT; CDR3 protein: CASRGQNNQPQHF
clone size: once; V gene: TRBV7-2; J gene: TRBJ1-1; D gene: TRBD1; CDR3 DNA: TGTGCCAGCAGCATCCGGACAGGGCACACTGAAGCTTTCTTT; CDR3 protein: CASSIRTGHTEAFF
clone size: .; V gene: TRBV9; J gene: TRBJ2-3; D gene: .; CDR3 DNA: TGTGCCAGCAGGGAGGGACACGCTACAGATACGCAGTATTTT; CDR3 protein: CASREGHATDTQYF
clone size: .; V gene: TRBV6-1; J gene: TRBJ2-7; D gene: TRBD1; CDR3 DNA: TGTGCCAGCAGAAGGACAGGCTACGGGGAGTACTTC; CDR3 protein: CASRRTGYGEYF
clone size: .; V gene: TRBV7-2; J gene: TRBJ2-7; D gene: TRBD1; CDR3 DNA: TGTGCCAGCAGCTCCTTTGCCGGGACAGGGCCTCGGGAGCAGTACTTC; CDR3 protein: CASSSFAGTGPREQYF
clone size: .; V gene: TRBV7-9; J gene: TRBJ1-2; D gene: .; CDR3 DNA: TGTGCCAGCAGCTTAGTAGTATCGGGGAACTATGGCTACACCTTC; CDR3 protein: CASSLVVSGNYGYTF
clone size: .; V gene: TRBV6-1; J gene: TRBJ2-2; D gene: TRBD1; CDR3 DNA: TGTGCCAGCAGTGCTGGGACAGGGAACACCGGGGAGCTGTTTTTT; CDR3 protein: CASSAGTGNTGELFF
clone size: .; V gene: TRBV10-3; J gene: TRBJ1-5; D gene: .; CDR3 DNA: TGTGCCATCAGTGAAGGACCGACTAATCAGCCCCAGCATTTT; CDR3 protein: CAISEGPTNQPQHF
clone size: once; V gene: TRBV7-6; J gene: TRBJ2-1; D gene: TRBD2; CDR3 DNA: TGTGCCAGCAGCTTAGCCCGACCAGCGGGGGATGAGCAGTTCTTC; CDR3 protein: CASSLARPAGDEQFF
clone size: .; V gene: TRBV2; J gene: TRBJ2-3; D gene: TRBD2; CDR3 DNA: TGTGCCAGCAGTGAGACTAGCGGGAGACCCTATAGCACAGATACGCAGTATTTT; CDR3 protein: CASSETSGRPYSTDTQYF
clone size: once; V gene: TRBV7-2; J gene: TRBJ1-2; D gene: .; CDR3 DNA: TGTGCCAGCAGCTTAGTGGGTCAAGCTAACTATGGCTACACCTTC; CDR3 protein: CASSLVGQANYGYTF
clone size: .; V gene: TRBV4-1; J gene: TRBJ2-7; D gene: .; CDR3 DNA: TGCGCCAGCAGCCAAGAAGGGAGTAAAAGCTCCTACGAGCAGTACTTC; CDR3 protein: CASSQEGSKSSYEQYF
clone size: .; V gene: TRBV6-5; J gene: TRBJ2-1; D gene: .; CDR3 DNA: TGTGCCAGCAGTTACCCCCAGGGGATCGAGTTCTTC; CDR3 protein: CASSYPQGIEFF
clone size: .; V gene: TRBV18; J gene: TRBJ2-3; D gene: .; CDR3 DNA: TGTGCCAGCTCACCCCTCGGACAGACTAGCACAGATACGCAGTATTTT; CDR3 protein: CASSPLGQTSTDTQYF
clone size: .; V gene: TRBV10-1; J gene: TRBJ2-2; D gene: .; CDR3 DNA: TGCGCCAGCAGGGGAGGACAGAACACCGGGGAGCTGTTTTTT; CDR3 protein: CASRGGQNTGELFF
clone size: .; V gene: TRBV7-9; J gene: TRBJ2-2; D gene: .; CDR3 DNA: TGTGCCAGCAGCTTTAGACAGTCAACCGGGGAGCTGTTTTTT; CDR3 protein: CASSFRQSTGELFF
clone size: .; V gene: TRBV5-6; J gene: TRBJ2-1; D gene: TRBD2; CDR3 DNA: TGTGCCAGCAGCTTGGATTTCTTCGGGAGGGCCGGGAATGAGCAGTTCTTC; CDR3 protein: CASSLDFFGRAGNEQFF
clone size: .; V gene: TRBV5-1; J gene: TRBJ2-5; D gene: TRBD2; CDR3 DNA: TGCGCCAGCAGCTTGGCGACTAGCGGGAGCACAGAGACCCAGTACTTC; CDR3 protein: CASSLATSGSTETQYF